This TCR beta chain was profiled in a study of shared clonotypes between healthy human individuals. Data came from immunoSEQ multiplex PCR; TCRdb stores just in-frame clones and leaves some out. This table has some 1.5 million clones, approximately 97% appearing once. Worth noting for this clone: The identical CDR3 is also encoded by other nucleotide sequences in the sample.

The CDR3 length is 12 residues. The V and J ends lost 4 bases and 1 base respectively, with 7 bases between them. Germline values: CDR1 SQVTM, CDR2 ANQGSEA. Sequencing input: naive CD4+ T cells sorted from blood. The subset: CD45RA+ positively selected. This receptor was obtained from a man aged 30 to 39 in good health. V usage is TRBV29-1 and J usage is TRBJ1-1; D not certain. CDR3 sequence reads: CSVGAENTEAFF. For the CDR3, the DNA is TGCAGCGTTGGAGCAGAGAACACTGAAGCTTTCTTT.